Reported below is one TCR beta chain. Its antigen is still unknown. For sequencing, an Illumina HiSeq 2000 was employed. The TCR beta cDNA libraries were made using 5'RACE template switching, a step that added both a universal primer site and unique molecular identifiers. Synthesis of cDNA was primed from the TCR beta constant segment and was followed by two consecutive PCR amplification steps. The authors processed their data as follows. Reads were demultiplexed and grouped by UMI with MIGEC, and clonotypes were assembled and quantified with MiTCR. Only TCR cDNA sequences supported by at least two reads were kept to exclude erroneous sequences. The tcR package was used for downstream repertoire analysis, with clonotypes matched between fractions based on CDR3 nucleotide sequence plus V segment. VDJmatch was used to annotate antigen specificity against VDJdb, with one amino acid substitution allowed in CDR3. TCRdb reprocessed the reads, so every CDR3 protein sequence counts as one entry and DNA is not shown. TCRdb's processing, not the study's, gives the V and J calls here. In this sample's table one finds about 150,000 distinct CDR3 sequences. Around a third of the sample rests with the top ten.

The data originate from a study of T cells expressing NK-cell markers (dated by TCRdb to the early 2020s). At the level of the whole study: In sorted CD3+CD56+NKG2C+, CD3+CD56+NKG2C- and CD3+CD56-NKG2C+ T-cell subsets from 7 or 8 donors, TCR beta-chain repertoires were profiled. Among the eight sequenced donors, seven were HCMV-seropositive and one was HCMV-seronegative. All eight donors whose samples were sequenced were randomly selected healthy volunteers, three of them men and five women. Illumina HiSeq 2000/2500, MiSeq or NextSeq was used to sequence libraries as 2 x 150 bp reads.

Paper-wide results and their limitations: Those dominant clonotypes were again the most abundant among CD3+CD56-NKG2C+ cells in a few donors, at about 28.3-65%. Whether the expanded NKG2C-expressing T cell clones were specific for HCMV antigens remained unclear. For six donors, the dominant CD3+CD56+NKG2C+ clonotypes were among the top 10 CD8+ clonotypes and accounted for about 1.0-8% of CD8+ T cells.

The germline V gene gives CDR1 as SNHLY and CDR2 as FYNNEI. Its CDR3 holds 15 amino acids, cysteine through phenylalanine. DNA for this receptor is not on file. To determine HCMV serostatus, a commercial ELISA kit was used to detect HCMV-specific IgG in serum. Peripheral blood mononuclear cells were isolated from blood by Ficoll density gradient centrifugation. The sequence links TRBV2 to TRBJ2-2; there is no DNA to check the TCRdb D call of TRBD1. Sample: blood T cells: a sorted CD56 or NKG2C T cell subset, CD4+ or CD8+ T cells, or bulk PBMC T cells (not recorded which). This sequence was found in a woman between 50 and 59 years old in good health. Donor details come from another sample of the same person, matched by shared clones. The CDR3 is CASTGQGYNTGELFF.